A single sample is the source of the 14 T cell receptor beta chains below, sequenced in a study of shared clonotypes between healthy human individuals. Sequencing used immunoSEQ multiplex PCR; TCRdb keeps in-frame clones, though not all of them. The sample has fewer than 650,000 clones, 76% seen once. The sample taken for sequencing was PBMCs. These receptors all come from a woman in her 40s in good health. Some clones in this sample may be carry-over from other donors' samples.

The rearrangement links TRBV2 to TRBJ1-1; D may be TRBD1 (6 bases). Germline V gene sequence: CDR1 SNHLY, CDR2 FYNNEI. This CDR3 region has 15 residues. V gave up 6 bases and J gave up 3 bases, with 17 bases separating them. The CDR3 DNA follows: TGTGCCAGCAGGGCGGAGGGGGGCGGTTACACTGAAGCTTTCTTT. Translating it yields CASRAEGGGYTEAFF.

The genes are TRBV11-3 and TRBJ2-2; 9 bases map to TRBD1. From germline, CDR1 is SGHNT and CDR2 YENEEA. Trimming removed 3 bases from V and 5 bases from J; junction bases left unmatched: 10. This CDR3 contains 17 residues. CDR3 residues: CASSLSGGTGQTGELFF. The CDR3 nucleotides are TGTGCCAGCAGCTTGTCCGGGGGGACAGGGCAAACCGGGGAGCTGTTTTTT.

This sequence joins TRBV7-6 and TRBJ2-1; D is perhaps TRBD1 (6 bases). Per the germline V gene, CDR1 is SGHVS and CDR2 is FNYEAQ. This CDR3 is 14 amino acids long. Trimming left V 6 bases short and J 10 bases short, with 19 bases between. The CDR3 sequence: CASRRNSDQGEQFF. The DNA for the CDR3 is TGTGCCAGCAGGCGGAACTCGGACCAGGGGGAGCAGTTCTTC.

Of note for this clone: One end of the junction does not line up with germline, which may come from a read error. This chain joins TRBV15 and TRBJ2-1, with D unresolved. The CDR3 runs 14 residues. Germline CDR1 is LNHNV and CDR2 is YYDKDF (reference sequence). CDR3 DNA: TGTGCCTCCAGCCTTACACATTCCGACAATGAGCAGTTCTTC. Its translation is CASSLTHSDNEQFF.

The rearrangement links TRBV9 to TRBJ1-2, with unresolved D. CDR3 length: 13 residues. Between the trimmed V and J ends, which lost 4 bases and 0 bases, there was a span of 7 bases. Germline V gene lookup returns CDR1 SGDLS and CDR2 YYNGEE. The CDR3 sequence is CASSQGTNYGYTF. DNA of the CDR3: TGTGCCAGCAGCCAAGGCACTAACTATGGCTACACCTTC.

The chain links TRBV7-2 to TRBJ2-3; TRBD1 matches at 10 bases. V trimming: 2 bases; J trimming: 6 bases; junction bases outside the gene matches: 5. The germline V gene has CDR1 SGHTA and CDR2 FQGNSA. CDR3 size: 15 residues. CDR3 bases: TGTGCCAGCAGCTTATTGGACAGGGGGTCGGATACGCAGTATTTT. Translating it yields CASSLLDRGSDTQYF.

This clone was seen more than once but under ten times. The rearrangement joins TRBV29-1 to TRBJ1-1, with 8 bases identical to TRBD1. Unmatched junction bases numbered 3, after V lost 4 bases and J lost 5 bases. Germline-derived CDR1 and CDR2 are SQVTM and ANQGSEA. The CDR3 consists of 12 residues. CDR3 region: CSVAGGETEAFF. CDR3 DNA sequence: TGCAGCGTTGCAGGGGGCGAAACTGAAGCTTTCTTT.

This sequence joins TRBV15 and TRBJ2-7; D call uncertain. With 6 bases removed from V and 2 bases from J, the gap between germline ends came to 11 bases. Germline lookup yields CDR1 LNHNV and CDR2 YYDKDF (reference sequence). The CDR3 is 13 residues long. Here the CDR3 DNA reads TGTGCCACCAGGTTAGACATAACCTACGAGCAGTACTTC. Residues: CATRLDITYEQYF.

This clone was recorded only once. The V and J genes are TRBV14 and TRBJ1-2, with D unclear. V was pared by 4 bases and J by 3 bases, with 9 bases between. The CDR3 length is 13 residues. CDR1 is SGHDN, CDR2 FVKESK, per germline. The CDR3 is CASSPQIYYGYTF. The CDR3 DNA follows: TGTGCCAGCAGCCCACAGATATACTATGGCTACACCTTC.

This clone showed up just once. DNA for the CDR3: TGCGCCAGCAGCCCCGAGACAGGGTGGATAAACACTGAAGCTTTCTTT. Residues: CASSPETGWINTEAFF. The rearrangement links TRBV4-3 to TRBJ1-1, with TRBD1 matching over 7 bases. Germline V gene lookup returns CDR1 LGHNA and CDR2 YSLEER. V shed 4 bases, J shed 2 bases, and the junction held 10 bases outside the gene matches. CDR3 size: 16 residues.

Only a few counts were recorded for this clone. This chain connects TRBV7-5 to TRBJ2-1; no check of the table's D call, TRBD1, against the DNA was made. TRBV7-5 is a known pseudogene. The CDR3 covers 16 residues. CDR3 amino acids: CVRSLATGQGCNEQFF. The CDR3, as DNA: TGTGTCAGAAGCTTAGCGACGGGACAGGGGTGCAATGAGCAGTTCTTC.

This clone was seen a few times. Other nucleotide sequences in the sample specify the same CDR3. DNA of the CDR3: TGTGCCAGCAGCCCGCTAGCGGGAGGCACAGATACGCAGTATTTT. This gives the protein CASSPLAGGTDTQYF. The chain combines TRBV7-9 with TRBJ2-3; 10 bases map to TRBD2. CDR1 SEHNR and CDR2 FQNEAQ come from the germline V gene (reference sequence). V trimming: 5 bases; J trimming: 1 base; junction bases outside the gene matches: 3. This CDR3 spans 15 amino acids.

This clone was counted only a few times. The chain has TRBV28 and TRBJ2-3; D remains ambiguous. Per germline, CDR1 MDHEN and CDR2 SYDVKM. The V end lost 7 bases, the J end lost 0 bases, and 20 bases lay between the germline ends. This CDR3 is built from 17 residues. The CDR3 nucleotides are TGTGCCAGCACCCCCCCCATGCTCGGGTTTAGCACAGATACGCAGTATTTT. Translating gives CASTPPMLGFSTDTQYF. Looking up the rest from reference TRBV28 and TRBJ2-3 gives the full variable domain: DVKVTQSSRYLVKRTGEKVFLECVQDMDHENMFWYRQDPGLGLRLIYFSYDVKMKEKGDIPEGYSVSREKKERFSLILESASTNQTSMYLCASTPPMLGFSTDTQYFGPGTRLTVL.

V and J are TRBV27 and TRBJ1-1; D gene ambiguous. This CDR3 has 13 residues. Germline V gene sequence: CDR1 MNHEY, CDR2 SMNVEV (reference sequence). With 8 bases removed from V and 4 bases from J, the gap between germline ends came to 14 bases. The CDR3 DNA reads as TGTGCCAGCCGTCAATATCCGTTCACTGAAGCTTTCTTT. Translation: CASRQYPFTEAFF.